This is a list of T cell receptor beta chains from one sample in a study of T cells after yellow fever vaccination. One entry per CDR3 protein results from TCRdb running MiXCR on the 5' RACE reads. The sample consists of roughly 500,000 distinct CDR3 sequences, around 21% of them appearing once. Source: PBMCs, taken 15 days after the yellow fever booster vaccination. These receptors came from a man younger than 40 who received the YFV17D yellow fever vaccine. Each CDR3 is given with its conserved first and last residue. D genes are given only for firm matches. Size is stated for part of the rows, as once, few or many counts, or as a class when the clone is expanded.

clone_size	v_call	d_call	j_call	cdr3_nt	cdr3_aa
few	TRBV20-1	.	TRBJ2-2	TGCAGTGCTAGAGGTCTCCTTCCGAACACCGGGGAGCTGTTTTTT	CSARGLLPNTGELFF
.	TRBV7-2	TRBD2	TRBJ2-1	TGTGCCAGCAGCTTAGTTACTAGCGGGATATATGAGCAGTTCTTC	CASSLVTSGIYEQFF
few	TRBV20-1	.	TRBJ2-7	TGCAGTGCAACCTCAAGCCCCCAGGGTGTCGGCTACGAGCAGTACTTC	CSATSSPQGVGYEQYF
.	TRBV7-9	.	TRBJ2-2	TGTGCCAGCAGCTTAGCCAGGGGATTCACCGGGGAGCTGTTTTTT	CASSLARGFTGELFF
few	TRBV12-3/TRBV12-4	.	TRBJ2-4	TGTGCCAGCAGTTCATATGAGGGTACCGTAGCCAAAAACATTCAGTACTTC	CASSSYEGTVAKNIQYF
few	TRBV28	.	TRBJ2-5	TGTGCCAGCAGTTCTTTCTCGCTAGGGACGCACGAACGGGAGGAGACCCAGTACTTC	CASSSFSLGTHEREETQYF
.	TRBV20-1	TRBD2	TRBJ2-2	TGCAGTGCTAGGAGAGCGGGATTGAACACCGGGGAGCTGTTTTTT	CSARRAGLNTGELFF
.	TRBV4-2	.	TRBJ1-6	TGTGCCAGCAGCCGGATCTCACAGGTTGAGAGCTCACCCCTCCACTTT	CASSRISQVESSPLHF
few	TRBV20-1	.	TRBJ2-3	TGCAGTGCTAGGGGAGCGGGCCCCGCTTCGAATACGCAGTATTTT	CSARGAGPASNTQYF
once	TRBV7-9	.	TRBJ2-7	TGTGCCAGCAGCATAAGGGGGGGCCCCTACGAGCAGTACTTC	CASSIRGGPYEQYF
.	TRBV4-2	.	TRBJ2-7	TGTGCCAGCAGCCAAGTGTACAGCACCTACGAGCAGTACTTC	CASSQVYSTYEQYF
.	TRBV5-1	.	TRBJ2-1	TGCGCCAGCAGCAGTACAGGGACCTACAATGAGCAGTTCTTC	CASSSTGTYNEQFF
.	TRBV29-1	TRBD1	TRBJ2-2	TGCAGCGTTTCCCGGGACAGTATGCCCACCGGGGAGCTGTTTTTT	CSVSRDSMPTGELFF
few	TRBV19	.	TRBJ1-2	TGTGCCAGTAGTATAGATTTCAGGAATTATGGCTACACCTTC	CASSIDFRNYGYTF
.	TRBV28	.	TRBJ2-4	TGTGCCAGTACGGACCGATGGATGGGAAACATTCAGTACTTC	CASTDRWMGNIQYF
.	TRBV29-1	.	TRBJ2-3	TGCAGCGTGGGGGAGACAGAAACTAGCACAGATACGCAGTATTTT	CSVGETETSTDTQYF
few	TRBV7-2	TRBD1	TRBJ2-3	TGTGCCAGCACCCCCCGGACAGGGCGGCCGACAGATACGCAGTATTTT	CASTPRTGRPTDTQYF
many	TRBV7-8	.	TRBJ2-2	TGTGCCAGCAGCTTAGCGAGGGACATAAACACCGGGGAGCTGTTTTTT	CASSLARDINTGELFF
.	TRBV6-1	.	TRBJ2-5	TGTGCCAGCAGTAGTGGAGGCCCCCCGGGGACCCAGTACTTC	CASSSGGPPGTQYF
.	TRBV7-9	.	TRBJ2-7	TGTGCCAGCAGCTTGAGTTATGCTACGGTCTACGAGCAGTACTTC	CASSLSYATVYEQYF
many	TRBV7-2	TRBD2	TRBJ2-7	TGTGCCAGCAGCTTAGAGGCCGCTAGCGGGAGCTACGAGCAGTACTTC	CASSLEAASGSYEQYF
.	TRBV4-3	.	TRBJ2-2	TGCGCCAGCAGCCAAGAACGCACGAAGAACACCGGGGAGCTGTTTTTT	CASSQERTKNTGELFF
.	TRBV5-1	TRBD2	TRBJ2-2	TGCGCCAGCAGGTTACTAGCGGAAAACACCGGGGAGCTGTTTTTT	CASRLLAENTGELFF
.	TRBV5-1	TRBD2	TRBJ2-3	TGCGCCAGCAGCTTTAGCGGGAGCGCAGATACGCAGTATTTT	CASSFSGSADTQYF
many	TRBV6-5	TRBD2	TRBJ2-5	TGTGCCAGCAGTTACCCCGGGAGGGCCAGGAGTCTGGAGACCCAGTACTTC	CASSYPGRARSLETQYF
.	TRBV20-1	TRBD2	TRBJ2-3	TGCAGTGCTAGAGCCCCGAGGGGAACTAGCGGGGTCACAGATACGCAGTATTTT	CSARAPRGTSGVTDTQYF
.	TRBV9	.	TRBJ2-3	TGTGCCAGCAGCGTAGGAAATAGCGGCGCCACAGATACGCAGTATTTT	CASSVGNSGATDTQYF
.	TRBV4-3	TRBD2	TRBJ2-7	TGCGCCAGCAGCCAAGATACGGCGGGAGGGCAATACGAGCAGTACTTC	CASSQDTAGGQYEQYF
few	TRBV25-1	.	TRBJ2-5	TGTGCCAGCAGTGAAGACGGCAGCAACCAAGAGACCCAGTACTTC	CASSEDGSNQETQYF
few	TRBV12-3/TRBV12-4	.	TRBJ2-6	TGTGCCAGCAGTACCCGACCGTTCTCTGGGGCCAACGTCCTGACTTTC	CASSTRPFSGANVLTF
.	TRBV10-3	TRBD2	TRBJ2-1	TGTGCCATCAGACCGGGACTAGCGGGAGGGCAGTTCTTC	CAIRPGLAGGQFF
.	TRBV7-6	TRBD1	TRBJ1-2	TGTGCCAGCATCCCAGGATCAGGGGGTAACTATGGCTACACCTTC	CASIPGSGGNYGYTF
.	TRBV5-1	TRBD2	TRBJ2-5	TGCGCCAGCAGCTTGGGGTCACTAGCGATCGATACGGAGACCCAGTACTTC	CASSLGSLAIDTETQYF
few	TRBV7-2	.	TRBJ1-4	TGTGCCAGCAGCTTAGCGGCAGGTCTAAATGAAAAACTGTTTTTT	CASSLAAGLNEKLFF
.	TRBV28	TRBD2	TRBJ2-1	TGTGCCAGCATTACTAGCGGGACAAATGAGCAGTTCTTC	CASITSGTNEQFF
.	TRBV5-5	.	TRBJ2-1	TGTGCCAGCAGCTTGGTGAGACTACTATTTTACAATGAGCAGTTCTTC	CASSLVRLLFYNEQFF
few	TRBV27	TRBD2	TRBJ2-7	TGTGCCAGCACCTCAATCTTTAGCGGGACCCCCTACGAGCAGTACTTC	CASTSIFSGTPYEQYF
.	TRBV28	.	TRBJ2-7	TGTGCCACCTCACGGGAGAACTCCTACGAGCAGTACTTC	CATSRENSYEQYF
few	TRBV12-3/TRBV12-4	.	TRBJ1-1	TGTGCCAGCAGTTCGTTACAGGGAGACACTGAAGCTTTCTTT	CASSSLQGDTEAFF
few	TRBV5-1	.	TRBJ1-1	TGCGCCAGCAGCTTCGGTGACAGGAACACTGAAGCTTTCTTT	CASSFGDRNTEAFF